This TCR beta chain was found in a study of blood T cell repertoires in COVID-19. This CDR3 is 13 amino acids long. Germline V gene lookup returns CDR1 ENHRY and CDR2 SYGVKD. V was clipped by 4 bases and J by 4 bases; unmatched bases: 3. Using immunoSEQ multiplex PCR, the repertoire was profiled, and TCRdb retains in-frame clones only, with some absent. The data show about 180,000 clones, with approximately 85% seen just once and around 8.6% held by the top ten. The clonotype comes from a woman in her thirties who had recovered from COVID-19. The sequenced sample was PBMCs or T cells enriched from blood (not recorded which). The chain employs TRBV10-3 and TRBJ2-5; 7 bases fit TRBD1. The chain's CDR3 is CAISGKGAETQYF. The CDR3 region has the DNA TGTGCCATCAGTGGTAAGGGGGCAGAGACCCAGTACTTC.